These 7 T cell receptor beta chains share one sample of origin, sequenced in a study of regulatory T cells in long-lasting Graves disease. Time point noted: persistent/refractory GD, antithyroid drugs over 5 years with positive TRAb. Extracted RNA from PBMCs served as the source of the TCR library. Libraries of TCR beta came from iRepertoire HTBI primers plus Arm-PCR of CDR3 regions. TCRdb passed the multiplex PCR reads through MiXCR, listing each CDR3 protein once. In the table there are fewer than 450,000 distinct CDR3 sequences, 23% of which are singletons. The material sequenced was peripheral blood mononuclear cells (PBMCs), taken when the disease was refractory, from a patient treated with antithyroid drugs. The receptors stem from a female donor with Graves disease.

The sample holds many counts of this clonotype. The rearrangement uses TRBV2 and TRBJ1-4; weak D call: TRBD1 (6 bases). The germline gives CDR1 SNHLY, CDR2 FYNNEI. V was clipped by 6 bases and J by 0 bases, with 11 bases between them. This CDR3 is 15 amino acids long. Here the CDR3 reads CASSPRGSTNEKLFF. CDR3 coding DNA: TGTGCCAGCAGCCCCAGGGGATCAACTAATGAAAAACTGTTTTTT.

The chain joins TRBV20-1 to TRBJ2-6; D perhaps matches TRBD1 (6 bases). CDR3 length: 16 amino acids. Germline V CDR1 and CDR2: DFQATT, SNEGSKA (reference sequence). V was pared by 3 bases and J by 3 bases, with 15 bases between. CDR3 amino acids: CSASVVGASGANVLTF. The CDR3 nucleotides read TGCAGTGCTAGTGTTGTGGGGGCAAGTGGGGCCAACGTCCTGACTTTC.

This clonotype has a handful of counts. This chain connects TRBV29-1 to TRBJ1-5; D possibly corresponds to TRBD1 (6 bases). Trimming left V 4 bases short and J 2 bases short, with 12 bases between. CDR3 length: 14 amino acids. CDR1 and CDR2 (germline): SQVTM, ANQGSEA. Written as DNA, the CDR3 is TGCAGCGTTGGGGAAGGGGGGGGCAATCAGCCCCAGCATTTT. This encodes CSVGEGGGNQPQHF.

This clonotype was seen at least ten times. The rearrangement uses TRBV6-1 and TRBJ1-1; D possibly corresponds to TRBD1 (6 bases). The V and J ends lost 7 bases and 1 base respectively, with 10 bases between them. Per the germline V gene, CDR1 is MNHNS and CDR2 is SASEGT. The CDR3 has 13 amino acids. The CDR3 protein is CASTGAANTEAFF. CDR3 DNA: TGTGCCAGCACAGGGGCGGCGAACACTGAAGCTTTCTTT.

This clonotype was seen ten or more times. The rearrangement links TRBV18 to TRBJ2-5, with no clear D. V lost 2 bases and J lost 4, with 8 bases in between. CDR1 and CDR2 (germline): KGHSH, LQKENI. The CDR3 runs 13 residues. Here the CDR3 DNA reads TGTGCCAGCTCACCAGGGTTTGGAGAGACCCAGTACTTC. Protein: CASSPGFGETQYF.

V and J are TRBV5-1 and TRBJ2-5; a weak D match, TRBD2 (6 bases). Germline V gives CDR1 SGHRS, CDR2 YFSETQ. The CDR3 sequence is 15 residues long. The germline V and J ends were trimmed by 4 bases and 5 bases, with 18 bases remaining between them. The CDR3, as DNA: TGCGCCAGCAGCATGGTTATGGCGGGACGGGAGACCCAGTACTTC. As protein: CASSMVMAGRETQYF.

The CDR3 nucleotides are TGTGCCAGCAGCTTAGATCGCGGGAAAGTCTATGGCTACACCTTC. Amino acid sequence: CASSLDRGKVYGYTF. The chain has TRBV11-3 and TRBJ1-2, with D uncertain. Germline V gene data show CDR1 as SGHNT and CDR2 as YENEEA. V was shortened by 0 bases and J by 4 bases, with 12 bases between the two germline ends. The CDR3 runs to 15 residues.